The 27 T cell receptor beta chains reported below all come from one sample, sequenced in a study of blood T cell repertoires in COVID-19. The table came from immunoSEQ multiplex PCR; TCRdb's copy has only in-frame clones and leaves some out. The sample lists 300,000 to 400,000 clones, 85% to 90% occurring once. Sequencing input: PBMCs or T cells enriched from blood (not recorded which). These TCRs come from a man aged 18 to 29 who had recovered from COVID-19.

This chain links TRBV6-5 with TRBJ1-3; TRBD1 aligns across 9 bases. Germline lookup yields CDR1 MNHEY and CDR2 SVGAGI. This CDR3 is built from 15 residues. V was clipped by 6 bases and J by 4 bases; unmatched bases: 7. This CDR3 reads CASSSPGTGGNTIYF. The CDR3 coding sequence is TGTGCCAGCAGCTCCCCCGGGACAGGGGGAAACACCATATATTTT.

This clone was observed a single time. V is TRBV25-1 and J is TRBJ2-1; 7 bases agree with TRBD2. The V segment lost 8 bases and the J segment 0 bases; nucleotides outside the gene matches: 7. CDR3 size: 15 residues. CDR1 is MGHDK and CDR2 is SYGVNS in the germline V gene. The CDR3, as DNA: TGTGCCAGCCGCTGGACGGGGGGCTCCTACAATGAGCAGTTCTTC. Protein sequence: CASRWTGGSYNEQFF.

V gene TRBV3-1 (or the pseudogene TRBV3-2) combines with J gene TRBJ2-2, with TRBD2 matching 10 bases. CDR3 length equals 19 residues. The germline CDR1 and CDR2 sequences are LGHDT and YNNKEL (reference sequence). V gave up 9 bases and J gave up 0 bases; unmatched junction bases: 16. CDR3 residues: CASQKSSLAGATNTGELFF. For the CDR3, the DNA is TGTGCCAGTCAGAAGTCGTCCCTAGCGGGGGCCACGAACACCGGGGAGCTGTTTTTT.

The rearrangement links TRBV5-1 to TRBJ2-2; perhaps TRBD1 as D (6 bases). Germline V gene lookup returns CDR1 SGHRS and CDR2 YFSETQ. CDR3 length: 14 residues. The V and J ends lost 3 bases and 9 bases respectively, with 15 bases between them. The CDR3 spells CASSSGQGNRELFF. CDR3 nucleotides: TGCGCCAGCAGCTCGGGACAAGGCAACAGGGAGCTGTTTTTT.

This clone was detected once. The chain links TRBV6-5 to TRBJ1-1, with 7 bases lining up with TRBD1. The J segment lost 1 base and the V segment lost 5 bases, leaving 7 bases of the junction unmatched. The germline V gene encodes CDR1 MNHEY and CDR2 SVGAGI. The CDR3 has 15 amino acids. This chain's CDR3 is CASSTSDRSNTEAFF. Here the CDR3 DNA reads TGTGCCAGCAGTACCTCGGACAGGTCGAACACTGAAGCTTTCTTT.

The sample holds one count of this clone. The chain employs TRBV6-5 and TRBJ2-2, with 7 bases that match TRBD1. The CDR3 sequence is 15 residues long. With 7 bases clipped from V and 5 bases from J, the junction kept 10 bases outside the gene matches. CDR1 is MNHEY, CDR2 SVGAGI, per germline. The chain's CDR3 is CASTKGSTGTGELFF. CDR3 coding DNA: TGTGCCAGCACAAAAGGCTCGACAGGGACCGGGGAGCTGTTTTTT.

The chain combines TRBV23-1 with TRBJ2-3, with TRBD2 matching 14 bases. TRBV23-1 is known as an ORF, though its function is uncertain. The V gene end was trimmed by 6 bases and the J gene end by 5 bases; junction bases not matched to a gene: 13. The CDR3 is 18 amino acids. In DNA form, the CDR3 reads TGCGCCAGCAGGTCTCCCGGGACTAGCGGGAGTCGGGGAGATACGCAGTATTTT. Translated, it gives CASRSPGTSGSRGDTQYF.

This rearrangement joins TRBV29-1 to TRBJ2-2; perhaps TRBD1 as D (5 bases). Trimming took 4 bases from V and 2 from J, leaving 11 bases between them. This CDR3 is built from 14 residues. The germline CDR1 and CDR2 sequences are SQVTM and ANQGSEA. The CDR3 sequence: CSVVGRANTGELFF. In nucleotides, the CDR3 is TGCAGCGTTGTGGGCAGGGCTAACACCGGGGAGCTGTTTTTT.

This sequence joins TRBV30 and TRBJ2-1, with 7 bases fitting TRBD2. Germline lookup yields CDR1 GTSNPN and CDR2 SVGIG (reference sequence). With 0 bases clipped from V and 7 bases from J, the junction kept 6 bases outside the gene matches. The CDR3 has 14 residues. The CDR3 DNA reads as TGTGCCTGGAGTGTGGGAGGGCAGAGGAATGAGCAGTTCTTC. Amino acids: CAWSVGGQRNEQFF.

V gene TRBV7-3 combines with J gene TRBJ2-2; no reliable D call. Trimming removed 4 bases at V and 5 bases at J, with 5 bases between. Germline V gene data show CDR1 as SGHTA and CDR2 as FQGTGA. The CDR3 is made up of 12 amino acids. Written as DNA, the CDR3 is TGTGCCAGCAGCTCAGAAACCGGGGAGCTGTTTTTT. It specifies CASSSETGELFF.

The chain is built from TRBV7-2 and TRBJ1-2, with no clear D. Germline V gene lookup returns CDR1 SGHTA and CDR2 FQGNSA. V was clipped by 3 bases and J by 0 bases, with 8 bases between them. This CDR3 comprises 14 residues. Here the CDR3 reads CASSLALANYGYTF. The CDR3 DNA reads as TGTGCCAGCAGCTTGGCGCTAGCTAACTATGGCTACACCTTC.

V and J are TRBV27 and TRBJ2-1; possible D gene TRBD2, 6 bases. CDR1 and CDR2 (germline): MNHEY, SMNVEV (reference sequence). This CDR3 is 13 amino acids long. V was shortened by 4 bases and J by 6 bases, with 10 bases between the two germline ends. CDR3 bases: TGTGCCAGCAGTTGGAACGGGGGCAATGAGCAGTTCTTC. Its translation is CASSWNGGNEQFF.

This clone was recorded only once. The V call is TRBV28, the J call TRBJ2-3; 10 nucleotides agree with TRBD2. The CDR3 extends over 24 amino acids. After removal of 4 bases from V and 2 bases from J, the junction contained 30 bases not matched to a gene. Germline-derived CDR1 and CDR2 are MDHEN and SYDVKM. The CDR3 is CASSSRKERETGLASRPNTDTQYF. CDR3 bases: TGTGCCAGCAGTTCCCGAAAGGAGCGGGAGACGGGACTAGCGTCTCGCCCCAACACAGATACGCAGTATTTT.

The chain joins TRBV5-1 to TRBJ1-2; 7 bases map to TRBD1. The CDR3 consists of 15 residues. Losses at the gene ends were 2 bases for V and 4 bases for J; bases not matched to a gene: 8. Germline V CDR1 and CDR2: SGHRS, YFSETQ. The CDR3 spells CASSFSGTVSYGYTF. DNA of the CDR3: TGCGCCAGCAGCTTCTCCGGGACAGTGAGCTATGGCTACACCTTC.

This chain joins TRBV3-1 (or the pseudogene TRBV3-2) and TRBJ2-6; D remains unclear. V was clipped by 1 base and J by 4 bases, with 17 bases between them. The germline V gene encodes CDR1 LGHDT and CDR2 YNNKEL (reference sequence). The CDR3 spans 18 residues. The CDR3 DNA sequence: TGTGCCAGCAGCCAAGTTGGGTCGCGGAGCTCCGGGGCCAACGTCCTGACTTTC. It specifies CASSQVGSRSSGANVLTF.

This clone has a single count. The V and J genes are TRBV19 and TRBJ2-7; 11 bases are shared with TRBD2. The CDR3 contains 18 residues. J gave up 3 bases and V 3 bases, and 13 bases lay outside the gene matches. CDR1 LNHDA and CDR2 SQIVND come from the germline V gene (reference sequence). CDR3 nucleotide sequence: TGTGCCAGTAGTATTGTTCGCGGTCTAGCGGGAGGACACTACGAGCAGTACTTC. Protein sequence: CASSIVRGLAGGHYEQYF.

The chain joins TRBV15 to TRBJ2-1; TRBD2 matches 7 bases. V was pared by 1 base and J by 0 bases, with 0 bases of the junction left unmatched. The length of the CDR3 is 15 residues. Germline V gives CDR1 LNHNV, CDR2 YYDKDF (reference sequence). The CDR3 nucleotides are TGTGCCACCAGCAGAGGCGGGGGCTCCTACAATGAGCAGTTCTTC. Translated, it gives CATSRGGGSYNEQFF.

The CDR3 spells CASTGSGNTIYF. As DNA, the CDR3 is TGTGCCAGCACAGGTTCTGGAAACACCATATATTTT. The chain joins TRBV6-5 to TRBJ1-3; D remains ambiguous. V was cut by 7 bases and J by 1 base, with 5 bases left in between. Looked up from germline, CDR1 is MNHEY and CDR2 is SVGAGI. The CDR3 runs to 12 residues.

This clone was picked up many times. The J gene is TRBJ2-3, the V gene TRBV19; 7 bases are a match to TRBD1. This CDR3 comprises 13 residues. V trimming: 6 bases; J trimming: 4 bases; junction bases outside the gene matches: 4. Germline CDR1 is LNHDA and CDR2 is SQIVND (reference sequence). The CDR3 spells CASSLGQADTQYF. The CDR3 region has the DNA TGTGCCAGTAGCCTTGGACAGGCAGATACGCAGTATTTT. The full variable domain, in which reference TRBV19 and TRBJ2-3 provide the parts outside the CDR3, is DGGITQSPKYLFRKEGQNVTLSCEQNLNHDAMYWYRQDPGQGLRLIYYSQIVNDFQKGDIAEGYSVSREKKESFPLTVTSAQKNPTAFYLCASSLGQADTQYFGPGTRLTVL.

This chain links TRBV19 with TRBJ1-1, with TRBD1 identical over 8 bases. The ends lost 5 bases at V and 6 bases at J; junction bases unmatched: 17. The CDR3 has 17 residues. Germline V CDR1 and CDR2: LNHDA, SQIVND (reference sequence). CDR3 sequence reads: CASSGTWTGSLGAEAFF. The DNA of the CDR3 is TGTGCCAGTAGTGGAACATGGACAGGGTCCCTCGGGGCTGAAGCTTTCTTT.

The V call is TRBV19, the J call TRBJ1-3; TRBD1 agrees at 7 bases. V trimming: 3 bases; J trimming: 0 bases; junction bases outside the gene matches: 8. CDR1 and CDR2 from the germline V gene are LNHDA and SQIVND (reference sequence). The CDR3 covers 17 residues. The CDR3 region has the DNA TGTGCCAGTAGTATTGGGGGGACAGAAGCCTCTGGAAACACCATATATTTT. This gives the protein CASSIGGTEASGNTIYF.

This chain links TRBV5-3 with TRBJ2-3; 11 nucleotides agree with TRBD2. TRBV5-3 is sorted into the ORF group, with uncertain function. The CDR3 is made up of 14 amino acids. V was pared by 4 bases and J by 4 bases, with 2 bases of the junction left unmatched. CDR3 coding DNA: TGTGCCAGAAGCGTTAGCGGGGGGGCAGATACGCAGTATTTT. Protein: CARSVSGGADTQYF.

The J gene is TRBJ2-3, the V gene TRBV25-1, with 9 bases matching TRBD2. V was clipped by 1 base and J by 3 bases; unmatched bases: 5. This CDR3 has 16 amino acids. Germline CDR1 and CDR2: MGHDK and SYGVNS. Written as DNA, the CDR3 is TGTGCCAGCAGTGAATCTAGCGGGAAGAGGACAGATACGCAGTATTTT. It yields the protein CASSESSGKRTDTQYF. The full variable domain, rest sourced from reference TRBV25-1 and TRBJ2-3, is EADIYQTPRYLVIGTGKKITLECSQTMGHDKMYWYQQDPGMELHLIHYSYGVNSTEKGDLSSESTVSRIRTEHFPLTLESARPSHTSQYLCASSESSGKRTDTQYFGPGTRLTVL.

The V gene is TRBV7-8, the J gene TRBJ1-2, with a possible D match to TRBD1 (6 bases). The germline CDR1 and CDR2 sequences are SGHVS and FQNEAQ. This CDR3 is 16 amino acids long. The V and J ends lost 3 bases and 0 bases respectively, with 14 bases between them. CDR3 DNA sequence: TGTGCCAGCAGCTTCCTAGGACAGATACCTAACTATGGCTACACCTTC. Protein sequence: CASSFLGQIPNYGYTF.

In this sample, this clone turned up once. The CDR3 DNA follows: TGTGCCAGTAGCACAGTCCAGGGGGCTCGGGAAAAACTGTTTTTT. This codes for CASSTVQGAREKLFF. This chain joins TRBV19 and TRBJ1-4; 8 positions agree with TRBD1. Germline V gene sequence: CDR1 LNHDA, CDR2 SQIVND (reference sequence). After removal of 6 bases from V and 8 bases from J, the junction contained 11 bases not matched to a gene. There are 15 residues in the CDR3.

The V gene is TRBV28, the J gene TRBJ1-1; TRBD1 aligns across 10 bases. The CDR3 is made up of 15 amino acids. After removal of 2 bases from V and 10 bases from J, the junction contained 10 bases not matched to a gene. The germline V gene encodes CDR1 MDHEN and CDR2 SYDVKM. The CDR3 spells CASSLSGTGAKAAFF. The CDR3 region has the DNA TGTGCCAGCAGTTTAAGCGGGACAGGGGCTAAAGCAGCTTTCTTT.

This chain links TRBV6-1 with TRBJ1-5, with D unclear. The CDR3 runs 15 residues. The V end was cut by 0 bases, the J end by 1 base, with 7 bases between. Germline CDR1 and CDR2: MNHNS and SASEGT. The CDR3 region has the DNA TGTGCCAGCAGTGAAGCGTACAGAAGCAATCAGCCCCAGCATTTT. As protein: CASSEAYRSNQPQHF.